The rows below give T cell receptor beta chains drawn from one sample of a study of spatial heterogeneity in lung cancer. Using its own MiXCR run on the 5' RACE reads, TCRdb lists one record per CDR3 protein. The table has about 85,000 distinct CDR3 sequences, roughly a fifth seen once. The source material was PBMCs, sampled at surgery. These receptors were taken from a male donor with early-stage non-small cell lung cancer. Each CDR3 is given with its conserved first and last residue. D genes are given only for firm matches. A clone size is listed for some rows: how often the clone was seen (once, few, many), or a class if it is expanded.

>TRBV28|-|TRBJ2-5|-
CASSTDRTQYF
TGTGCCAGCAGTACGGACCGGACCCAGTACTTC
>TRBV19|-|TRBJ1-5|few
CASRPGGGNQPQHF
TGTGCCAGTAGGCCCGGAGGTGGCAATCAGCCCCAGCATTTT
>TRBV11-1|-|TRBJ2-1|few
CASSSSADEQFF
TGTGCCAGCAGCTCTAGCGCAGATGAGCAGTTCTTC
>TRBV12-3/TRBV12-4|TRBD2|TRBJ2-1|few
CASSLGLAGPYNEQFF
TGTGCCAGCAGTTTAGGACTAGCGGGACCCTACAATGAGCAGTTCTTC
>TRBV20-1|-|TRBJ1-5|few
CSASQDRQNQPQHF
TGCAGTGCTAGCCAGGACAGACAGAATCAGCCCCAGCATTTT
>TRBV28|-|TRBJ2-1|few
CASSLLGYEQFF
TGTGCCAGCAGTTTACTCGGCTATGAGCAGTTCTTC
>TRBV14|TRBD2|TRBJ2-3|few
CASSRGLATDTQYF
TGTGCCAGCAGCCGGGGACTAGCAACAGATACGCAGTATTTT
>TRBV7-9|-|TRBJ2-5|-
CASSPSASSQETQYF
TGTGCCAGCAGCCCCTCGGCTAGCAGCCAAGAGACCCAGTACTTC
>TRBV5-1|-|TRBJ1-2|-
CASSLGERYGYTF
TGCGCCAGCAGCTTGGGCGAGAGGTATGGCTACACCTTC
>TRBV9|-|TRBJ1-6|-
CASSVLGAASPLHF
TGTGCCAGCAGCGTCCTGGGGGCAGCTTCACCCCTCCACTTT
>TRBV5-1|-|TRBJ2-3|-
CASSLSLGADTQYF
TGCGCCAGCAGCTTGTCGCTGGGGGCAGATACGCAGTATTTT
>TRBV28|-|TRBJ1-6|few
CASSRQKDSPLHF
TGTGCCAGCAGCCGACAAAAAGATTCACCCCTCCACTTT
>TRBV7-9|TRBD2|TRBJ2-2|few
CASSFLRLADTGELFF
TGTGCCAGCAGCTTTCTCCGGCTAGCGGACACCGGGGAGCTGTTTTTT
>TRBV27|-|TRBJ2-7|few
CASQRLSSDEQYF
TGTGCCAGCCAACGTCTGAGTTCGGATGAGCAGTACTTC
>TRBV14|TRBD1|TRBJ2-2|few
CASSVRQGASTGELFF
TGTGCCAGCAGCGTACGACAGGGGGCGAGCACCGGGGAGCTGTTTTTT
>TRBV6-6|TRBD2|TRBJ2-7|-
CASSLADSYEQYF
TGTGCCAGCAGTCTAGCGGACTCCTACGAGCAGTACTTC
>TRBV25-1|-|TRBJ2-3|-
CASSEESDTQYF
TGTGCCAGCAGTGAAGAATCAGATACGCAGTATTTT